This is a list of T cell receptor beta chains from one sample in a study of blood T cells in healthy people across ages. TCRdb called the 5' RACE reads again in MiXCR, with one record for every CDR3 protein. The table records some 760,000 distinct CDR3 sequences, 25% of them present only once. The sample also formed part of further work on T cells of mothers and their children.

Specimen: blood. The receptor set was obtained from a boy aged 10-17 years in good health. The CDR3 runs from the conserved cysteine through the conserved F or W. The D gene is left open where the match is weak. Not every row has a clone size; where given, it reads once, few, many or a size class.

>few|TRBV6-2/TRBV6-3|.|TRBJ1-1
CASSYWHGNTEAFF
TGTGCCAGCAGTTACTGGCATGGAAACACTGAAGCTTTCTTT
>.|TRBV3-1|.|TRBJ2-4
CASSQTNIQYF
TGTGCCAGCAGCCAGACAAACATTCAGTACTTC
>.|TRBV6-5|.|TRBJ1-2
CASSYRTVDYGYTF
TGTGCCAGCAGTTATAGGACGGTGGACTATGGCTACACCTTC
>few|TRBV4-2|.|TRBJ1-4
CASSIRDGEVLLFF
TGTGCCAGCAGCATCCGGGACGGAGAGGTGTTACTGTTTTTT
>few|TRBV28|.|TRBJ2-5
CASSLSVGQETQYF
TGTGCCAGCAGTTTATCAGTCGGGCAAGAGACCCAGTACTTC
>once|TRBV10-2|.|TRBJ2-7
CASSELGGQYF
TGCGCCAGCAGTGAGTTGGGGGGGCAGTACTTC
>.|TRBV4-1|TRBD1|TRBJ1-6
CASSQEGQGYSPLHF
TGCGCCAGCAGCCAAGAGGGACAGGGTTATTCACCCCTCCACTTT
>.|TRBV11-1|.|TRBJ2-7
CASSSRRDPYEQYF
TGTGCCAGCAGCTCCCGGCGGGACCCCTACGAGCAGTACTTC
>.|TRBV20-1|.|TRBJ2-7
CSASQGRASYEQYF
TGCAGTGCTAGTCAAGGCAGGGCCTCCTACGAGCAGTACTTC
>few|TRBV6-2/TRBV6-3|.|TRBJ2-7
CASSPTYSPEQYF
TGTGCCAGCAGTCCGACATACAGCCCAGAGCAGTACTTC
>.|TRBV27|.|TRBJ2-6
CASSLMSGANVLTF
TGTGCCAGCAGTTTAATGTCTGGGGCCAACGTCCTGACTTTC
>few|TRBV13|TRBD2|TRBJ2-5
CASSLSGGAEETQYF
TGTGCCAGCAGCCTTAGCGGGGGGGCCGAAGAGACCCAGTACTTC
>.|TRBV27|.|TRBJ2-7
CASSPEERRAYEQYF
TGTGCCAGCAGTCCCGAGGAGCGTCGAGCCTACGAGCAGTACTTC
>few|TRBV14|.|TRBJ2-1
CASSQDRASEGDEQFF
TGTGCCAGCAGCCAAGATCGAGCTAGCGAGGGAGATGAGCAGTTCTTC